The entry below gives a single T cell receptor (beta chain) sequence along with its context. The antigen it recognizes is unknown. No clone much larger than this one lies a single base away; base qualities are absent. To sequence the TCRbeta CDR3 region, genomic DNA was isolated from the sorted cells. The immunoSEQ Assay was used to sequence the TCRbeta CDR3 regions. TCRdb mirrors the immuneACCESS table, restricted to in-frame sequences. Some clones are absent from its copies; in checked studies, under half trace to an unresolved V gene, and the reason for the others is unknown. This sample has under 60,000 clones in its table, and approximately 86% of those were observed once. Just over 50% of the sample is in the top ten clones. Patients with autoimmune disease history or receiving systemic immunosuppression were excluded from the trial. Peripheral blood for TCR sequencing was drawn from every dose cohort at baseline, at cycle 4 day 1 and at cycle 7 day 1. Samples came from an open-label, multicenter, first-in-human phase I dose-escalation trial of ivuxolimab. Adults with locally advanced or metastatic melanoma, renal cell carcinoma, hepatocellular carcinoma or head and neck squamous cell carcinoma were enrolled in the trial. CD4+ and CD8+ T cells were sorted separately from peripheral blood before TCR sequencing.

The germline V gene (reference sequence) specifies MNHEY as CDR1 and SMNVEV as CDR2. The CDR3 has 15 amino acids, counting the end cysteine and phenylalanine. Only the CDR3 region is kept as DNA, spanning 45 bases read in frame from base 1. The germline ends are 16 bases apart after V is trimmed by 5 bases and J by 5 bases. This sample was included in a study of OX40 agonist ivuxolimab in advanced cancers. The study in broad terms: The costimulatory receptor OX40 (CD134) was targeted by ivuxolimab, a fully human IgG2 agonistic monoclonal antibody. Among the approximately 50 dose-escalation patients, some 20 had hepatocellular carcinoma, approximately 15 melanoma, 9 renal cell carcinoma and 9 head and neck cancer. A male proportion of nearly 85% and a mean age of approximately 62 years, ranging from 23 to 79, were recorded for the dose-escalation cohort. Partial responses occurred in three dose-escalation patients: two with cutaneous melanoma and one with hepatocellular carcinoma. Peripheral TCRbeta sequencing aimed to test whether ivuxolimab altered TCR sequence diversity and caused clonal T-cell expansion. The paper reports the monotherapy dose-escalation portion (N of about 51 patients) of the phase I ivuxolimab trial. Patients were allowed to have had prior anti-PD-1, anti-PD-L1 or anti-CTLA-4 therapy, and 40% of the dose-escalation patients had previously received checkpoint inhibitors. Intravenous ivuxolimab was administered to patients every 2 weeks at six dose levels: 0.01, 0.1, 0.3, 1.5, 3 and 10 mg/kg. The paper's findings and limits, for the study overall: After ivuxolimab, expanded clones were on average more numerous among CD8+ T cells than among CD4+ T cells. At doses of 0.1 to 3.0 mg/kg, clonal expansion of both CD4+ and CD8+ T cells in blood was seen between baseline and week 6. In partial responders in the 0.1-3.0 mg/kg groups, normalized peripheral clonal expansion was found to be among the lowest, especially among CD8+ T cells. The antigen specificity of the peripheral T cells that underwent clonal expansion was not determined. Low levels of normalized T-cell clonal expansion were also seen in some patients who did not respond.

The chain couples TRBV27 to TRBJ2-1; the D gene is perhaps TRBD2, on 6 matching bases. The TCR comes from an adult with an advanced solid tumor such as melanoma, head and neck, liver or kidney cancer. The sample here was CD4+ or CD8+ T cells sorted from blood, taken in a trial of the OX40 agonist ivuxolimab. The CDR3 region: CASSPQEGADNEQFF. The DNA is TGTGCCAGCAGTCCCCAGGAGGGAGCCGACAATGAGCAGTTCTTC.